This T cell receptor (beta chain) was recovered during a study of blood T cell repertoires in COVID-19. Study details: Acute and convalescent COVID-19 samples came from the United States, Italy and Spain. PBMCs, B-cell-depleted T cells, or T cells were the source of the cDNA or gDNA that made up the material.

This CDR3 region has 15 residues. Germline values: CDR1 SNHLY, CDR2 FYNNEI. V lost 3 bases and J 2 bases, leaving 11 bases between the germline ends. Authors' data handling: The authors estimated nucleated cell counts from reference gene primer amplification. Sequencing used immunoSEQ multiplex PCR; TCRdb keeps in-frame clones, though not all of them. From that table come the V and J calls and clone size; the DNA was used to work out D and trimming. The sample holds about 68,000 clones, about 86% seen once. This TCR was sampled from a man aged 45-60 years with acute or convalescent COVID-19. The chain has TRBV2 and TRBJ2-1; no clear D gene. The sample consisted of peripheral blood. The CDR3 loop reads CASSESLLAYNEQFF. The CDR3 DNA sequence: TGTGCCAGCAGTGAGAGTCTCTTGGCCTACAATGAGCAGTTCTTC.